This record concerns one TCR beta chain sequence. Its specificity is unknown. Relative to the germline gene, one junction end is altered; a read error may explain this. These data are taken from a study of tumor and adjacent non-tumor tissue in lung cancer. In the study overall: Millions of productive TCRbeta reads were obtained per sample on average.

No cell sorting was done before RNA was extracted from the tissue. TCRbeta libraries were built with three rounds of nested PCR, modified from ARM-PCR. Via MiXCR, TCRdb re-called the multiplex PCR reads, giving one row per CDR3 protein. Seen here are roughly 150,000 distinct CDR3 sequences, around 66% observed once, and the top ten hold about 20%. Study-level findings and limits: Significantly higher TCR diversity was found in tumor than normal lung. Normal lung showed higher cumulative top 100 clone frequency than tumor.

CDR1 and CDR2 (germline): DFQATT, SNEGSKA (reference sequence). The CDR3 runs 13 residues. The sequence was obtained from a man aged 60-69 years with small cell lung cancer. Material: lung tumor tissue. This chain links TRBV20-1 with TRBJ2-4; D unresolved. This chain's CDR3 is CNALNLAKNIQYF. DNA of the CDR3: TGCAATGCTCTTAATTTGGCCAAAAACATTCAGTACTTC.